This TCR beta chain was recorded in a study of cytomegalovirus exposure and HLA in healthy donors. Per the germline V gene, CDR1 is SGHNT and CDR2 is YYREEE (reference sequence). The CDR3 is made up of 14 amino acids. Trimming removed 1 base from V and 0 bases from J, with 8 bases in between. Notes on the study in general: An analysis that came later showed most CMV-associated TCR beta chains appearing HLA-restricted. Reports indicate that TCR beta sequences accurately predicted the HLA-A and HLA-B alleles of most subjects.

In regard to this clone: Its antigen is not identified.

The PCR employed 60 Vbeta primers together with 13 Jbeta primers. Original processing notes: A later analysis tallied 65 million to 85 million unique TCR beta chains, about 12 million of them shared. Profiling relied on immunoSEQ multiplex PCR, and the TCRdb table lists in-frame clones only, not all of them. The V and J calls and the clone size are those of that table, but D and trimming were determined from the DNA. Of 230,000 or so clones listed, around 90% were seen once; the top ten hold about 1.8%. The chain employs TRBV5-4 and TRBJ2-7; no clear D gene. This TCR came from a girl aged 2 to 9 in good health and CMV-seronegative. The specimen was PBMCs. The CDR3 coding sequence is TGTGCCAGCAGCTTGTTTGGTAGCTCCTACGAGCAGTACTTC. Amino acids: CASSLFGSSYEQYF.